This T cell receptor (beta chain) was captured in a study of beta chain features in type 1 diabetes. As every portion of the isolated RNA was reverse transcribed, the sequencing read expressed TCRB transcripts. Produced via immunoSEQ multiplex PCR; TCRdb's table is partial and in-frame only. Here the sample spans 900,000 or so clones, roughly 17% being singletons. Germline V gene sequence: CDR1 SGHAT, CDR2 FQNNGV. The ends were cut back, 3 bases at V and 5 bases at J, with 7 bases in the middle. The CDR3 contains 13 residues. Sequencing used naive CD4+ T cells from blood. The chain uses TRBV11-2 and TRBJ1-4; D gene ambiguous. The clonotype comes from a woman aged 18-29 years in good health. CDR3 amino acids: CASSFYSNEKLFF. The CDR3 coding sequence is TGTGCCAGCAGCTTCTACTCAAATGAAAAACTGTTTTTT.